Here is one T cell receptor (beta chain) with its context. This clone's antigen is unknown. Nothing much larger sits one base from this clone, and base qualities are not available. The entry originates in a study of OX40 agonist ivuxolimab in advanced cancers. In the study overall: Ivuxolimab was an agonistic, fully human IgG2 monoclonal antibody directed against OX40 (CD134), a costimulatory receptor. Intravenous ivuxolimab was administered to patients every 2 weeks at six dose levels: 0.01, 0.1, 0.3, 1.5, 3 and 10 mg/kg. Of the roughly 54 patients in dose escalation, 19 had hepatocellular carcinoma, about 15 had melanoma, 9 had renal cell carcinoma and 9 had head and neck cancer. The dose-escalation cohort was roughly 87% male with a mean age of around 64 years, ranging from roughly 20 to 80. Prior anti-PD-1, anti-PD-L1 or anti-CTLA-4 therapy was permitted, and checkpoint inhibitors had been received by 30% to 40% of dose-escalation patients. Partial responses were achieved by three dose-escalation patients, of whom one had hepatocellular carcinoma and two had cutaneous melanoma. The point of sequencing TCRbeta in the periphery was to test whether ivuxolimab changed TCR sequence diversity and drove clonal T-cell expansion. The paper reports the monotherapy dose-escalation portion (N ≈ 50 patients) of the phase I ivuxolimab trial. Study-wide conclusions, independent of this receptor: In partial responders in the 0.1-3.0 mg/kg groups, normalized peripheral clonal expansion was found to be among the lowest, especially among CD8+ T cells. Which antigens the clonally expanded peripheral T cells were specific for was not determined. At doses from 0.1 to 3.0 mg/kg, clonal expansion was seen in both CD4+ and CD8+ blood T cells between baseline and week 6. After ivuxolimab, CD8+ T cells had more expanded clones than CD4+ T cells on average. Low levels of normalized T-cell clonal expansion were also seen in some patients who did not respond.

The trial excluded patients who had a history of autoimmune disease or were on systemic immunosuppression. Peripheral blood for TCR sequencing was drawn from every dose cohort at baseline, at cycle 4 day 1 and at cycle 7 day 1. Samples were obtained from an open-label, multicenter, first-in-human phase I dose-escalation trial of ivuxolimab. Adults with locally advanced or metastatic melanoma, renal cell, hepatocellular, or head and neck squamous cell carcinoma were enrolled in the trial. Before TCR sequencing, CD4+ T cells and CD8+ T cells were sorted from peripheral blood as separate populations. Inclusive of the bounding cysteine and phenylalanine, the CDR3 is 14 residues long. Only CDR3 DNA remains: 42 bases, in frame from the first base. CDR1 SGHDT and CDR2 YYEEEE were looked up in the germline V gene. Compared with germline, V lacks 2 bases and J lacks 6 bases; bases without a gene match: 5.

For sequencing of the TCRbeta CDR3 region, genomic DNA was extracted from the sorted cells. The immunoSEQ Assay was used for sequencing of TCRbeta CDR3 regions. TCRdb holds this immuneACCESS table with in-frame rearrangements only. Some clones are missing; in checked studies, unresolved V genes explain under half, and the rest has no known cause. In this sample the table shows tens of thousands of clones, 85% to 90% of which occur a single time. Of the sample, roughly 4.4% is held by the ten largest clones. Recombination joined TRBV5-6 with TRBJ1-5; 7 of the junction bases match TRBD1. The source material was CD4+ or CD8+ T cells sorted from blood, sampled in a trial of the OX40 agonist ivuxolimab. The receptor comes from an adult with an advanced solid tumor such as melanoma, head and neck, liver or kidney cancer. The base sequence is TGTGCCAGCAGCTTACGACAGGGTCGTCAGCCCCAGCATTTT. It encodes CASSLRQGRQPQHF.